Shown below are 27 T cell receptor beta chains from a single sample sequenced in a study of T cell repertoires in ileal Crohn's disease. Method: immunoSEQ multiplex PCR; TCRdb's copy keeps in-frame clones and lacks some. This sample carries 2,600 or so clones, roughly three quarters of them seen once, and the ten largest clones take about 17%. The sequencing sample was made of ileal tissue. Receptors originate from an adult with Crohn's disease.

CDR3 DNA sequence: TGTGCCAGCAGTGGGGACAGGCTCTCCTACAATGAGCAGTTCTTC. As protein: CASSGDRLSYNEQFF. The chain links TRBV2 to TRBJ2-1; 8 nucleotides match TRBD1. CDR1 SNHLY and CDR2 FYNNEI come from the germline V gene. This CDR3 spans 15 amino acids. V was pared by 4 bases and J by 0 bases, with 2 bases of the junction left unmatched.

The rearrangement links TRBV28 to TRBJ2-7; D perhaps matches TRBD1 (5 bases). Germline V gives CDR1 MDHEN, CDR2 SYDVKM. This CDR3 spans 14 amino acids. Trimming left V 4 bases short and J 4 bases short, with 14 bases between. CDR3: CASSSRGLGYEQYV. CDR3 nucleotides: TGTGCCAGCAGTTCTAGGGGCCTGGGATACGAGCAGTACGTC.

The rearrangement links TRBV19 to TRBJ1-1; D ambiguous. Trimming cost V 3 bases and J 2 bases, with 10 bases left between them. The CDR3 has 14 amino acids. Germline assignment: CDR1 LNHDA and CDR2 SQIVND (reference sequence). CDR3 nucleotides: TGTGCCAGTAGTATGTCGTCAGGAAACACTGAAGCTTTCTTT. This sequence encodes CASSMSSGNTEAFF.

The chain recombines TRBV6-6 with TRBJ2-3; 7 bases agree with TRBD2. The CDR3 consists of 12 residues. V lost 4 bases and J lost 5; bases outside the gene matches: 0. Germline V gene sequence: CDR1 MNHNY, CDR2 SVGAGI (reference sequence). CDR3 residues: CASSWGGDTQYF. The CDR3 DNA reads as TGTGCCAGCAGTTGGGGGGGAGATACGCAGTATTTT.

The chain couples TRBV4-1 to TRBJ2-3; D call uncertain. Germline-derived CDR1 and CDR2 are MGHRA and YSYEKL. The CDR3 contains 13 residues. Trimming stripped 0 bases from V and 3 bases from J, with 4 bases between. Here the CDR3 DNA reads TGCGCCAGCAGCCAAGAACTTACAGATACGCAGTATTTT. The encoded protein is CASSQELTDTQYF.

This sequence joins TRBV10-2 and TRBJ1-1; perhaps TRBD1 as D (6 bases). CDR1 and CDR2 from the germline V gene are WSHSY and SAAADI. CDR3 size: 12 residues. V lost 6 bases, J lost 4 bases, and 9 bases lay in between. CDR3 DNA sequence: TGCGCCAGCAGAGCAGGGGTCACTGAAGCTTTCTTT. Amino acids: CASRAGVTEAFF.

Only a few counts were recorded for this clone. The V gene is TRBV7-9, the J gene TRBJ2-7, with 10 bases matching TRBD1. CDR1 is SEHNR and CDR2 is FQNEAQ in the germline V gene (reference sequence). V lost 3 bases to trimming and J lost 6 bases; unmatched junction nucleotides: 5. This CDR3 comprises 14 residues. The CDR3 spells CASSFGDRGPEQYF. The DNA for the CDR3 is TGTGCCAGCAGCTTTGGGGACAGGGGCCCCGAGCAGTACTTC.

In this sample, this clone is large. V and J are TRBV11-2 and TRBJ2-1; a possible D gene is TRBD2 (6 bases). Trimming left V 8 bases short and J 7 bases short, with 9 bases between. Germline assignment: CDR1 SGHAT and CDR2 FQNNGV. This CDR3 has 11 residues. This CDR3 reads CASGAGNEQFF. The CDR3 DNA sequence: TGTGCCAGCGGGGCGGGAAATGAGCAGTTCTTC.

V and J are TRBV2 and TRBJ1-1; TRBD1 matches 8 bases. The CDR3 consists of 12 residues. Germline V lookup: CDR1 SNHLY, CDR2 FYNNEI. V shed 6 bases and J 5 bases; nucleotides not matched to a gene: 2. CDR3: CASRRTGTEAFF. The CDR3 nucleotides are TGTGCCAGCAGAAGGACAGGGACTGAAGCTTTCTTT.

J is TRBJ1-1 and V is TRBV28; 9 positions agree with TRBD1. Germline lookup yields CDR1 MDHEN and CDR2 SYDVKM. The CDR3 covers 14 residues. J gave up 4 bases and V 5 bases, and 5 bases lay outside the gene matches. The DNA of the CDR3 is TGTGCCAGCAGTCCCGGGACAGGGAGCACTGAAGCTTTCTTT. As protein: CASSPGTGSTEAFF.

The V gene is TRBV2, the J gene TRBJ1-5; D is perhaps TRBD1 (5 bases). The CDR3 extends over 14 amino acids. The germline V gene has CDR1 SNHLY and CDR2 FYNNEI. With 6 bases removed from V and 4 bases from J, the gap between germline ends came to 13 bases. CDR3 protein: CASSDRTRNQPQHF. Here the CDR3 DNA reads TGTGCCAGCAGCGATAGGACAAGAAATCAGCCCCAGCATTTT.

The chain has TRBV7-7 and TRBJ2-2; a possible D gene is TRBD1 (6 bases). The CDR3 sequence is 11 residues long. The germline V gene encodes CDR1 SSHAT and CDR2 FNYEAQ (reference sequence). The chain's CDR3 is CASLQGGELFF. The DNA of the CDR3 is TGTGCTAGTTTACAGGGCGGGGAGCTGTTTTTT.

This chain links TRBV5-5 with TRBJ1-2; a possible D gene is TRBD1 (5 bases). The CDR3 length is 14 residues. V was clipped by 7 bases and J by 5 bases, with 18 bases between them. CDR1 is SGHKS, CDR2 YYEKEE, per germline (reference sequence). DNA for the CDR3: TGTGCCAGCTGGCTAGGGTGGGGCCCATATGGCTACACCTTC. Amino acids: CASWLGWGPYGYTF.

This chain joins TRBV13 and TRBJ1-4; D gene ambiguous. V lost 5 bases to trimming and J lost 7 bases, with 11 bases between them. The germline V gene encodes CDR1 PRHDT and CDR2 FYEKMQ (reference sequence). The CDR3 is 13 amino acids. The CDR3 here is CASSPKRGEKLFF. In DNA, the CDR3 is TGTGCCAGCAGCCCTAAGCGCGGTGAAAAACTGTTTTTT.

DNA for the CDR3: TGTGCCTCTGAAAGGGGTGCCGGCTACACCTTC. Translating it yields CASERGAGYTF. The chain couples TRBV30 to TRBJ1-2; D is perhaps TRBD1 (5 bases). This CDR3 is 11 amino acids long. Trimming took 7 bases from V and 8 from J, leaving 14 bases between them. Germline V lookup: CDR1 GTSNPN, CDR2 SVGIG (reference sequence).

This clone was picked up a small number of times. The V and J genes are TRBV27 and TRBJ2-3, with 12 nucleotides matching TRBD2. The CDR3 sequence is 20 residues long. Trimming took 2 bases from V and 5 from J; bases not matched to a gene: 17. CDR1 and CDR2 (germline): MNHEY, SMNVEV (reference sequence). The CDR3, as DNA: TGTGCCAGCAGTTTAGTGGGACAGGGTCGGACTAGCGGGAAGGGAGATACGCAGTATTTT. Translated: CASSLVGQGRTSGKGDTQYF.

The chain employs TRBV13 and TRBJ1-3; possible D gene TRBD1, 5 bases. Trimming removed 11 bases from V and 3 bases from J, with 20 bases in between. CDR1 PRHDT and CDR2 FYEKMQ come from the germline V gene (reference sequence). The CDR3 length is 15 residues. The CDR3 region has the DNA TGTGCCGGATCAGCAGGGCGCGGGGTTGGAAACACCATATATTTT. It specifies CAGSAGRGVGNTIYF.

There are a few counts of this clone. The chain links TRBV27 to TRBJ1-5, with D unclear. This CDR3 has 12 amino acids. CDR1 and CDR2 (germline): MNHEY, SMNVEV (reference sequence). Trimming removed 4 bases at V and 9 bases at J, with 10 bases between. The CDR3 DNA follows: TGTGCCAGCAGTTCGCGTGGTCGGCCCCAGCATTTT. This gives the protein CASSSRGRPQHF.

V is TRBV29-1 and J is TRBJ1-2, with 10 bases identical to TRBD1. The CDR3 extends over 16 amino acids. With V trimmed by 2 bases and J by 3 bases, 9 bases remained unmatched. CDR1 and CDR2 (germline): SQVTM, ANQGSEA. The CDR3 spells CSVEFRDRGFYYGYTF. In DNA form, the CDR3 reads TGCAGCGTTGAATTCCGGGACAGGGGTTTCTACTATGGCTACACCTTC.

This clone has just one count. The V call is TRBV5-1, the J call TRBJ2-1, with a possible D match to TRBD1 (6 bases). CDR1 SGHRS and CDR2 YFSETQ come from the germline V gene. This CDR3 has 15 residues. V was clipped by 0 bases and J by 7 bases, with 14 bases between them. DNA of the CDR3: TGCGCCAGCAGCTTGGACAGGGACGAGAGGAATGAGCAGTTCTTC. It codes for CASSLDRDERNEQFF.

This clone has a handful of counts. The rearrangement joins TRBV30 to TRBJ2-1; D remains ambiguous. The CDR3 has 13 amino acids. Germline CDR1 GTSNPN, CDR2 SVGIG (reference sequence). V was trimmed by 8 bases and J by 0 bases, leaving 11 bases between them. The CDR3 nucleotides are TGTGCCCTCCCGTCGAGCTCCTACAATGAGCAGTTCTTC. This codes for CALPSSSYNEQFF.

The chain employs TRBV27 and TRBJ1-5; weak D call: TRBD1 (6 bases). This CDR3 region has 14 residues. The V gene's germline CDR1 is MNHEY and CDR2 SMNVEV (reference sequence). The V gene lost 5 bases and the J gene lost 1 base, with 9 bases spanning the gap. The CDR3 reads CASSPDRSNQPQHF. For the CDR3, the DNA is TGTGCCAGCAGTCCCGACAGGAGCAATCAGCCCCAGCATTTT.

The CDR3 DNA follows: TGTGCCAGCAGTTTCCAGGGGGCGAGCACCGGGGAGCTGTTTTTT. Translating gives CASSFQGASTGELFF. J is TRBJ2-2 and V is TRBV6-6; 8 nucleotides match TRBD1. Germline V CDR1 and CDR2: MNHNY, SVGAGI (reference sequence). J lost 4 bases, V lost 4 bases, and 5 bases had no gene match. The CDR3 sequence is 15 residues long.

This sequence joins TRBV7-2 and TRBJ2-3; 8 bases line up with TRBD2. The V gene's germline CDR1 is SGHTA and CDR2 FQGNSA. The trim removed 5 bases at V and 7 bases at J, leaving 5 bases unmatched. CDR3 length equals 13 residues. CDR3 sequence reads: CASSIGTSYTQYF. The CDR3, as DNA: TGTGCCAGCAGCATTGGGACTAGTTATACGCAGTATTTT.

This clone is a singleton in its sample. This rearrangement joins TRBV6-5 to TRBJ1-2; D ambiguous. V was trimmed by 2 bases and J by 0 bases, leaving 7 bases between them. Germline values: CDR1 MNHEY, CDR2 SVGAGI. The CDR3 sequence is 14 residues long. CDR3 nucleotides: TGTGCCAGCAGTTACACAGTATCTAACTATGGCTACACCTTC. It yields the protein CASSYTVSNYGYTF.

The V gene is TRBV19, the J gene TRBJ1-1; D not resolved. Trimming removed 6 bases at V and 1 base at J, with 3 bases between. The CDR3 totals 11 residues. Germline V CDR1 and CDR2: LNHDA, SQIVND (reference sequence). CDR3 sequence: CASRQNTEAFF. Here the CDR3 DNA reads TGTGCCAGTAGACAGAACACTGAAGCTTTCTTT.

This chain links TRBV6-6 with TRBJ2-7; TRBD1 agrees at 7 bases. V shed 2 bases and J 5 bases; nucleotides not matched to a gene: 6. The CDR3 totals 14 residues. Germline-derived CDR1 and CDR2 are MNHNY and SVGAGI (reference sequence). CDR3 in amino acids: CASSYGYRGDEQYF. For the CDR3, the DNA is TGTGCCAGCAGTTACGGGTACAGGGGAGACGAGCAGTACTTC.